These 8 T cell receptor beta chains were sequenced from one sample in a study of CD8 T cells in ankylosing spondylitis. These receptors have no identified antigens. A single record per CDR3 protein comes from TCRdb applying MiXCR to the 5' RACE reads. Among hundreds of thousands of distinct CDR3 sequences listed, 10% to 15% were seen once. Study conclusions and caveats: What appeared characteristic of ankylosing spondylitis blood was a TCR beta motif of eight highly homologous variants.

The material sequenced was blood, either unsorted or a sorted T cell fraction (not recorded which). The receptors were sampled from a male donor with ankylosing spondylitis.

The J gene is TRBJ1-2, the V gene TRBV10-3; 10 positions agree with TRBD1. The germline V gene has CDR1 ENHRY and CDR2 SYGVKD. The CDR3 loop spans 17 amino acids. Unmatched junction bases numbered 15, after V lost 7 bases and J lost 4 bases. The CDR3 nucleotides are TGTGCCATCATTGGACAGGGGGGTGCCCTAGGGACCTATGGCTACACCTTC. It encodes CAIIGQGGALGTYGYTF.

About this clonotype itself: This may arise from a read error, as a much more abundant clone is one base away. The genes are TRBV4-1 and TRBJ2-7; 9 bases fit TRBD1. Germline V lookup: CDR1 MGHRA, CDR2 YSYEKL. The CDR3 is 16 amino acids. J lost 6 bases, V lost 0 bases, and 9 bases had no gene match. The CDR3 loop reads CASSQELRDRVREQYF. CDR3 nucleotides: TGCGCCAGCAGCCAAGAACTACGGGACAGGGTCCGCGAGCAGTACTTC.

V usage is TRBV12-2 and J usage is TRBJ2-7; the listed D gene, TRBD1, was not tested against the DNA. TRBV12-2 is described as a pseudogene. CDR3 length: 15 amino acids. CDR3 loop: CASPRKQGSSYEQYF. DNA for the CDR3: TGTGCAAGTCCCCGCAAACAGGGATCCTCCTACGAGCAGTACTTC.

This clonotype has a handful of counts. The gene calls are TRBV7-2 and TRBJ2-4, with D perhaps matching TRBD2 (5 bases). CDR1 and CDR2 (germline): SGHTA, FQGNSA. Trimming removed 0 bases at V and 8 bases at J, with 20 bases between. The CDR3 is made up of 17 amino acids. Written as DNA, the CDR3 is TGTGCCAGCAGCTTAGCGCTAGGAGGACCTACGAGAGACATTCAGTACTTC. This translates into CASSLALGGPTRDIQYF.

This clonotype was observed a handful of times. The CDR3 region is CASSLFGSNEQFF. In DNA form, the CDR3 reads TGTGCCAGCAGTTTATTTGGAAGCAATGAGCAGTTCTTC. The rearrangement joins TRBV27 to TRBJ2-1, with D hard to call. The length of the CDR3 is 13 residues. CDR1 MNHEY and CDR2 SMNVEV come from the germline V gene (reference sequence). The V gene lost 1 base and the J gene lost 6 bases, with 7 bases spanning the gap.

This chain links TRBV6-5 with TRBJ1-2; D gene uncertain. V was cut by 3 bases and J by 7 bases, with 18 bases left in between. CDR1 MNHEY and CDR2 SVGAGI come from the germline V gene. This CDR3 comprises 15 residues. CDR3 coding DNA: TGTGCCAGCAGTTATACGACTCCAGAATTTAGTGGCTACACCTTC. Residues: CASSYTTPEFSGYTF.

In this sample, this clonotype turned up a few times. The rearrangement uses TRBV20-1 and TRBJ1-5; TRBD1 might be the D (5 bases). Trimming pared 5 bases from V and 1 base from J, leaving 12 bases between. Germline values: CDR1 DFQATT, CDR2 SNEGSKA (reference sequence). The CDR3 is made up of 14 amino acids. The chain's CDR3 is CSAPRRGSNQPQHF. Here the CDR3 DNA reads TGCAGTGCTCCCAGAAGGGGAAGCAATCAGCCCCAGCATTTT.

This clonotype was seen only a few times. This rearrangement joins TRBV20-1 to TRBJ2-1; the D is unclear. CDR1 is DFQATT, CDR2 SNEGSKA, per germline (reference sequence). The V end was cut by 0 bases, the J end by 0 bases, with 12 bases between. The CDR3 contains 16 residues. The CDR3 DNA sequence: TGCAGTGCTAGAGATATTGGGCGGCCCTCCTACAATGAGCAGTTCTTC. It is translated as CSARDIGRPSYNEQFF.